This T cell receptor (beta chain) is drawn from a study of cytomegalovirus exposure and HLA in healthy donors. Whole-study findings and limits: According to reports, the classifier identified cytomegalovirus status with high specificity and sensitivity.

With respect to this clone: What it binds is not known.

V was shortened by 5 bases and J by 1 base, with 20 bases between the two germline ends. There are 17 residues in the CDR3. Per the germline V gene, CDR1 is MDHEN and CDR2 is SYDVKM. Each donor was nominally healthy when sampled (though unrecorded immune exposures were likely). The PCR employed 60 Vbeta primers together with 13 Jbeta primers. The table came from immunoSEQ multiplex PCR; TCRdb's copy has only in-frame clones and leaves some out. The repertoire consists of 150,000 to 200,000 clones, with 82% occurring once and the leading ten covering under 0.6%. The sequence derives from a woman in her fifties or sixties in good health and CMV-seronegative. Sequenced: PBMCs. The chain couples TRBV28 to TRBJ1-2, with D unresolved. In nucleotides, the CDR3 is TGTGCCAGCAGTCCCTTGGGTGGGGAGGGAGTTAACTATGGCTACACCTTC. Protein: CASSPLGGEGVNYGYTF.